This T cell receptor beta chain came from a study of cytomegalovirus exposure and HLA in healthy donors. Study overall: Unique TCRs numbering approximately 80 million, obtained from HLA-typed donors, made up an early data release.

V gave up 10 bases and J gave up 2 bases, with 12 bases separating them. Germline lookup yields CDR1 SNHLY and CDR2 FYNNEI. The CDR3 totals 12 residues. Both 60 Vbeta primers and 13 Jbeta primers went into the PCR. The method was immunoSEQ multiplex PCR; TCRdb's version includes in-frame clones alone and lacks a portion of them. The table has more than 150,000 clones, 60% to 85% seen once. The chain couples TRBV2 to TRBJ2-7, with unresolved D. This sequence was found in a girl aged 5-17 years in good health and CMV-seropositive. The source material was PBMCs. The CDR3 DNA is TGTGCCACCCGTACACCAACCTACGAGCAGTACTTC. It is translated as CATRTPTYEQYF.